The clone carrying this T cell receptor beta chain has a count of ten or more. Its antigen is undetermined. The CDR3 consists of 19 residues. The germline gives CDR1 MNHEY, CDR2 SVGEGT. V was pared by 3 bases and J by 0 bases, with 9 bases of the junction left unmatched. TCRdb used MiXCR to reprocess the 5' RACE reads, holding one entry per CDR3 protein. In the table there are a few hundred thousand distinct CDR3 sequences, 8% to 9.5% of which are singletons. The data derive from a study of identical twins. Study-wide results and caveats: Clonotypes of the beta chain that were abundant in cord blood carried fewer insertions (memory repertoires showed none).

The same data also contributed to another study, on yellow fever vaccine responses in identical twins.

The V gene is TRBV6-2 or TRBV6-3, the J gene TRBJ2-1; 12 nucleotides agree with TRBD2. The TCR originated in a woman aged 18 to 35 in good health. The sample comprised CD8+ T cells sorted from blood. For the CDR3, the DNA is TGTGCCAGCAGTTATCTAGCGGGAGGGATTGGTAGCTCCTACAATGAGCAGTTCTTC. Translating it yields CASSYLAGGIGSSYNEQFF.